This T cell receptor (beta chain) comes out of a study of T cell responses to AZD1222 COVID-19 vaccine. The germline V gene has CDR1 LGHDT and CDR2 YNNKEL (reference sequence). V shed 4 bases, J shed 1 base, and the junction held 3 bases outside the gene matches. This CDR3 is 14 amino acids long. The repertoire was sequenced with immunoSEQ multiplex PCR; TCRdb's copy has only in-frame clones and lacks some. The sample comprises 150,000 to 250,000 clones, 80% to 95% of which are singletons, and around 3.7% rests with the top ten. This clonotype was sampled from an adult who received the AZD1222 COVID-19 vaccine. Sample: peripheral blood, taken 28 days after the second AZD1222 dose. The chain is built from TRBV3-1 (or the pseudogene TRBV3-2) and TRBJ1-1; 7 nucleotides agree with TRBD1. This CDR3 reads CASSLGQTNTEAFF. The CDR3 coding sequence is TGTGCCAGCAGCCTGGGACAGACGAACACTGAAGCTTTCTTT.